This TCR beta chain was recovered during a study of T cell responses to AZD1222 COVID-19 vaccine. Broader study findings: The CD4 TCRs associated with vaccination extended across spike and predominated at 160-218 and 743-854. Baseline serology detected seropositivity in only 5 to 7 AZD1222 recipients. Among the donors, most were white British and more were female, and clonal diversity was possibly underestimated.

The repertoire was sequenced with immunoSEQ multiplex PCR; TCRdb's copy has only in-frame clones and lacks some. The sample contains around 99,000 clones, more than 80% of which appear only once. The CDR3 loop spans 14 amino acids. Germline V gene lookup returns CDR1 GTSNPN and CDR2 SVGIG (reference sequence). V lost 4 bases and J lost 7, with 19 bases in between. Of note for this clone: Its antigen is unidentified.

The gene calls are TRBV30 and TRBJ1-1; the D gene is possibly TRBD1 (6 bases). The sequencing used peripheral blood, collected on day 0 of AZD1222 vaccination. The clonotype was recovered from an adult in good health. The CDR3 spells CAWTGWGRLGEAFF. DNA of the CDR3: TGTGCCTGGACCGGCTGGGGGCGATTAGGTGAAGCTTTCTTT. The variable domain in full, with the rest retrieved from reference TRBV30 and TRBJ1-1, is SQTIHQWPATLVQPVGSPLSLECTVEGTSNPNLYWYRQAAGRGLQLLFYSVGIGQISSEVPQNLSASRPQDRQFILSSKKLLLSDSGFYLCAWTGWGRLGEAFFGQGTRLTVV.